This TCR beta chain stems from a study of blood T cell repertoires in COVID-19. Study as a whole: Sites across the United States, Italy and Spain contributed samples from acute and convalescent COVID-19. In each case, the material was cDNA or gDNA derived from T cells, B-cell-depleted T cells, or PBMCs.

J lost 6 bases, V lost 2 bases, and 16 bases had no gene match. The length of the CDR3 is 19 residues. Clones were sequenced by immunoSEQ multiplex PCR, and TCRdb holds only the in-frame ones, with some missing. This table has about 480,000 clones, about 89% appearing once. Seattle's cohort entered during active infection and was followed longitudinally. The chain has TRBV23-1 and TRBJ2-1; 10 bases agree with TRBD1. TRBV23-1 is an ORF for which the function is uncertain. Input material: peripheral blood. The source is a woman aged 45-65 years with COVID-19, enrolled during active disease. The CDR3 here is CASSQTGDRGAPMGNEQFF. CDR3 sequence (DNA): TGCGCCAGCAGTCAAACGGGGGACAGGGGAGCCCCAATGGGCAATGAGCAGTTCTTC.